This paragraph covers one T cell receptor beta chain sequence. The antigen is undetermined. Looked up from germline, CDR1 is MNHEY and CDR2 is SVGEGT. The CDR3 is 15 amino acids. With 8 bases clipped from V and 8 bases from J, the junction kept 16 bases outside the gene matches. TCRdb passed the reads through MiXCR, listing each CDR3 protein once. The sample yields some 480,000 distinct CDR3 sequences, roughly a third seen once. These data originate in a study of T cell repertoires in cytomegalovirus infection. Study-wide background: Selection of CMV epitopes for the study included recently identified HLA-C-restricted and well-studied HLA-B-restricted ones.

Notes on the study in general: HLA-C-restricted, CMV-specific TCR beta clonotypes were dominant ex vivo. Identification of carriers of CMV plus the relevant HLA was performed using cumulative public TCR beta family frequency.

The source material was cultured PBMCs, sampled from culture after CMV antigen stimulation. The chain combines TRBV6-2 or TRBV6-3 with TRBJ1-2; TRBD1 aligns across 8 bases. This TCR was recovered from a human donor in good health (CMV status not recorded). Some clones in this sample may be carry-over from other donors' samples. The DNA of the CDR3 is TGTGCCAGCGGGTTTTTAACAGGGGGTGTAATCGGCTACACCTTC. Its translation is CASGFLTGGVIGYTF.